Sequencing of this T cell receptor beta chain was carried out in a study of Graves' ophthalmopathy and Graves' hyperthyroidism. Germline trimming cut 2 bases from V and 4 bases from J; bases unmatched to any gene: 4. CDR3 length: 14 amino acids. CDR1 and CDR2 (germline): DFQATT, SNEGSKA (reference sequence). Turning to this clonotype: Its antigen remains unknown.

Whole-study findings and limits: The blood repertoire also included most expanded thyroid clonotypes above 0.001 frequency.

Clinical symptoms and serum thyroxine were used for diagnosis; TRAb, thyroid ultrasound and orbital computed tomography were also relied on. Amplification of TCR beta CDR3 regions used RNA transcripts. The workflow started with a first-round RT-PCR run with HTBI primers and then moved on to a second-round multiplex PCR. One entry per CDR3 protein, called by TCRdb with MiXCR from the multiplex PCR reads. Here the sample spans about 500,000 distinct CDR3 sequences, under 40% being singletons. Source material: peripheral blood or thyroid tissue (not recorded which). The V and J genes are TRBV20-1 and TRBJ2-5, with 10 positions matching TRBD1. The clonotype originates from an adult man with Graves' hyperthyroidism. CDR3 region: CSARPDRGIETQYF. CDR3 coding DNA: TGCAGTGCTAGACCGGACAGGGGGATAGAGACCCAGTACTTC.